This is a list of T cell receptor beta chains from one sample in a study of OX40 agonist ivuxolimab in advanced cancers. TCRdb's copy holds only in-frame clones and misses some; the assay was immunoSEQ multiplex PCR. Of about 32,000 clones in the sample, more than 80% were seen once. Sample: CD4+ or CD8+ T cells sorted from blood, taken in a trial of the OX40 agonist ivuxolimab. These receptors were taken from an adult with an advanced solid tumor such as melanoma, head and neck, liver or kidney cancer. CDR3s include the opening cysteine and the closing phenylalanine or tryptophan. A D gene is named only where the DNA matches it firmly. Size is stated for part of the rows, as once, few or many counts, or as a class when the clone is expanded.

>TRBV28|14|NA|TRBJ1-1|NA
TGTGCCAGCACTGGGGTCAGACGGAACACTGAAGCTTTCTTT
CASTGVRRNTEAFF
>TRBV30|15|NA|TRBJ1-4|few
TGTGCCTGGAGTCCCGGCGGGGGGGGTAATGAAAAACTGTTTTTT
CAWSPGGGGNEKLFF
>TRBV10-3|15|TRBD1|TRBJ1-2|NA
TGTGCCATCAGTGAGGCCTCGGACAGGGCGGGAGGCTACACCTTC
CAISEASDRAGGYTF
>TRBV11-2|14|NA|TRBJ1-2|NA
TGTGCCAGCAGTGACCTAGACAGGATGGCTGGCTACACCTTC
CASSDLDRMAGYTF
>TRBV28|13|TRBD1|TRBJ2-4|NA
TGTGCCAGCAGTTCCGGACAGGGTGGCATTCAGTACTTC
CASSSGQGGIQYF
>TRBV5-8|11|NA|TRBJ2-3|NA
TGTGCCAGCAGCTCCCTGGATACGCAGTATTTT
CASSSLDTQYF
>TRBV5-5|14|NA|TRBJ2-7|NA
TGTGCCAGCAGCTCGCAGGGAGGCTCCTACGAGCAGTACTTC
CASSSQGGSYEQYF
>TRBV7-9|15|TRBD2|TRBJ2-3|few
TGTGCCAGCAGTCGTCTAGCGGGTGCCACAGATACGCAGTATTTT
CASSRLAGATDTQYF
>TRBV4-3|16|TRBD2|TRBJ2-7|few
TGCGCCAGCAGCCAGGTAGGGCCTAGCGGCTCCTACGAGCAGTACTTC
CASSQVGPSGSYEQYF
>TRBV10-2|15|NA|TRBJ2-2|NA
TGCGCCAGCACTAGGAGTTCGCATGGAACCGGGGAGCTGTTTTTT
CASTRSSHGTGELFF
>TRBV10-3|18|NA|TRBJ1-1|NA
TGTGCCATCAGTGAGTCCCGATTCAGGGGCCCCCTTAACACTGAAGCTTTCTTT
CAISESRFRGPLNTEAFF
>TRBV5-6|14|NA|TRBJ1-2|NA
TGTGCCAGCAGCCCCGGTTTTTCGGACTATGGCTACACCTTC
CASSPGFSDYGYTF
>TRBV7-2|17|TRBD2|TRBJ2-3|once
TGTGCCAGCACCAAAAACCGGCTAGCGGGCACTACAGATACGCAGTATTTT
CASTKNRLAGTTDTQYF
>TRBV5-1|13|TRBD1|TRBJ2-5|NA
TGCGCCAGCAGGGACAGGGTAGATGAGACCCAGTACTTC
CASRDRVDETQYF
>TRBV6-4|14|TRBD1|TRBJ1-2|NA
TGTGCCAGCAGTTCAGGGACAGGGCCCTATGGCTACACCTTC
CASSSGTGPYGYTF
>TRBV30|14|TRBD1|TRBJ1-5|NA
TGTGCCTGGAGTCGGGACAGGGGGAATCAGCCCCAGCATTTT
CAWSRDRGNQPQHF
>TRBV19|15|TRBD1|TRBJ1-5|NA
TGTGCCAGTAGAGACCAACAGGGGGGGAATCAGCCCCAGCATTTT
CASRDQQGGNQPQHF
>TRBV6-5|15|NA|TRBJ2-3|NA
TGTGCCAGCAGTTACGGAGGGACCCCAGCAGATACGCAGTATTTT
CASSYGGTPADTQYF
>TRBV11-2|15|TRBD2|TRBJ2-3|NA
TGTGCCAGCAGCTTAGATCGGGGGGGCACAGATACGCAGTATTTT
CASSLDRGGTDTQYF
>TRBV30|12|NA|TRBJ1-3|few
TGTGCCTGGGGAGTTACGGCCGGGCCGCCGTATTTT
CAWGVTAGPPYF
>TRBV6-5|14|NA|TRBJ1-1|NA
TGTGCCAGCAGTACTACAGGTATGAACACTGAAGCTTTCTTT
CASSTTGMNTEAFF
>TRBV7-9|14|TRBD1|TRBJ2-7|NA
TGTGCCAGCAGCGCCCGACAGGGGGATTACGAGCAGTACTTC
CASSARQGDYEQYF
>TRBV28|13|NA|TRBJ2-5|NA
TGTGCCAGCAGTTTAATCGGACAAGAGACCCAGTACTTC
CASSLIGQETQYF
>TRBV28|13|NA|TRBJ2-7|NA
TGTGCCAGCAGTTTTAACCCATCCTACGAGCAGTACTTC
CASSFNPSYEQYF
>TRBV2|16|NA|TRBJ1-3|NA
TGTGCCAGCAGAGAGAATGACTACACCTCTGGAAACACCATATATTTT
CASRENDYTSGNTIYF
>TRBV15|15|NA|TRBJ1-1|few
TGTGCCACCAGCAGAGGCAGGGAAATCAACACTGAAGCTTTCTTT
CATSRGREINTEAFF
>TRBV7-8|15|NA|TRBJ1-6|NA
TGTGCCAGCAGCTTAATCTCGCAGGGTCGATCACCCCTCCACTTT
CASSLISQGRSPLHF
>TRBV27|13|NA|TRBJ1-2|few
TGTGCCAGCAGTTGGAACCAGGGAGGTGGCTACACCTTC
CASSWNQGGGYTF
>TRBV6-4|16|TRBD2|TRBJ2-3|NA
TGTGCCAGCAGTGATGGGGCTAGCGGTGACACAGATACGCAGTATTTT
CASSDGASGDTDTQYF
>TRBV18|17|TRBD2|TRBJ2-1|NA
TGTGCCAGCTCACCACCCTCACTAGCGGGAGGGCCCAATGAGCAGTTCTTC
CASSPPSLAGGPNEQFF
>TRBV5-1|13|NA|TRBJ2-1|NA
TGCGCCAGCAGCTTGGGACCAAACAATGAGCAGTTCTTC
CASSLGPNNEQFF
>TRBV13|14|TRBD2|TRBJ2-4|once
TGTGCCAGCAGCTTCGGACTAGTAGCTAACATTCAGTACTTC
CASSFGLVANIQYF
>TRBV5-4|16|NA|TRBJ1-2|NA
TGTGCCAGCAGCTTGGTAGCACAGGGAGGAAACTATGGCTACACCTTC
CASSLVAQGGNYGYTF
>TRBV5-4|16|TRBD1|TRBJ2-7|NA
TGTGCCAGCAGCTACCGGACAGGGGGCGCCCTCTACGAGCAGTACTTC
CASSYRTGGALYEQYF
>TRBV11-1|15|TRBD2|TRBJ2-5|once
TGTGCCAGCAGCAGCGGGACTAGCGGACAAGAGACCCAGTACTTC
CASSSGTSGQETQYF
>TRBV6-6|12|NA|TRBJ2-7|NA
TGTGCCAGCAGCCTCAACGGCGACGAGCAGTACTTC
CASSLNGDEQYF
>TRBV5-1|15|NA|TRBJ1-2|NA
TGCGCCAGCAGCTCTGGGGGGGGCCCGTCTGCTGGCTACACCTTC
CASSSGGGPSAGYTF
>TRBV28|14|NA|TRBJ1-4|NA
TGTGCCAGCAGCGGGGCCTCAACTAATGAAAAACTGTTTTTT
CASSGASTNEKLFF
>TRBV27|15|TRBD1|TRBJ2-7|NA
TGTGCCAGCAGTCCCAGGACAGGGATGTCCTACGAGCAGTACTTC
CASSPRTGMSYEQYF
>TRBV28|14|NA|TRBJ2-7|NA
TGTGCCAGCAGTTTGGAGGCCAATACCTACGAGCAGTACTTC
CASSLEANTYEQYF
>TRBV6-1|13|NA|TRBJ1-1|NA
TGTGCCAGCATCTTGACGGGGAACACTGAAGCTTTCTTT
CASILTGNTEAFF
>TRBV27|13|NA|TRBJ1-6|few
TGTGCCAGCAGTTTATCGATATATTCACCCCTCCACTTT
CASSLSIYSPLHF
>TRBV4-1|14|NA|TRBJ1-5|few
TGCGCCAGCAGCCAAGATCGGGTCAGAAATGTCCAGCATTTT
CASSQDRVRNVQHF
>TRBV13|14|NA|TRBJ2-1|NA
TGTGCCAGCAGCCCTGGGGGGCTAGTTAATGAGCAGTTCTTC
CASSPGGLVNEQFF
>TRBV6-5|14|NA|TRBJ2-7|NA
TGTGCCAGCAGTTTCTTTAGCGGATCCTACGAGCAGTACTTC
CASSFFSGSYEQYF
>TRBV9|15|NA|TRBJ2-3|NA
TGTGCCAGCAGCGTAGACCCGGGGAGCACAGATACGCAGTATTTT
CASSVDPGSTDTQYF
>TRBV9|13|NA|TRBJ2-3|NA
TGTGCCAGCAGCGACCGCTCAGCAGATACGCAGTATTTT
CASSDRSADTQYF
>TRBV25-1|15|NA|TRBJ2-7|NA
TGTGCCAGCAGTGAATCAGGAAGGGGGAGCTACGAGCAGTACTTC
CASSESGRGSYEQYF
>TRBV5-1|14|NA|TRBJ2-7|few
TGCGCCAGCAGCCCGCTCCCGGGACGTCACGAGCAGTACTTC
CASSPLPGRHEQYF
>TRBV6-1|16|NA|TRBJ2-7|NA
TGTGCCAGCAGTGAAGCAGCGGGCACTAGCCCCTACGAGCAGTACTTC
CASSEAAGTSPYEQYF
>TRBV10-3|15|NA|TRBJ2-2|NA
TGTGCCATCAGTGAGAGGGAAGGGGCCACCGGGGAGCTGTTTTTT
CAISEREGATGELFF
>TRBV7-3|14|NA|TRBJ2-3|NA
TGTGCCAGCAGCTTAATCCCAGATACAGATACGCAGTATTTT
CASSLIPDTDTQYF
>TRBV11-2|15|NA|TRBJ2-1|NA
TGTGCCAGCAGCTTAGGAACAGGCAGACATAATGAGCAGTTCTTC
CASSLGTGRHNEQFF
>TRBV6-5|14|TRBD1|TRBJ1-4|NA
TGTGCCAGCAGCGGACAGGGGGCAGTCGAAAAACTGTTTTTT
CASSGQGAVEKLFF
>TRBV28|17|TRBD2|TRBJ2-3|NA
TGTGCCAGCTTATCGCGATATCTAGCGGGAGATAGGGATACGCAGTATTTT
CASLSRYLAGDRDTQYF
>TRBV7-7|14|TRBD1|TRBJ2-5|once
TGTGCCAGCAGCCCCTCGACAGGGGTGGAGACCCAGTACTTC
CASSPSTGVETQYF